This note documents a single TCR beta chain sequence. Its antigen remains unknown. With 1 base removed from V and 1 base from J, the gap between germline ends came to 10 bases. The CDR3 is made up of 16 amino acids. Germline CDR1 reads LNHDA; CDR2 reads SQIVND (reference sequence). This entry is derived from a study of glioma-infiltrating T cells after dendritic cell vaccination. Amplification used 60 V beta primers and 13 J beta primers. Sequenced by immunoSEQ multiplex PCR; TCRdb stores in-frame clones only, minus some. The table shows tens of thousands of clones, with roughly 90% occurring only once. Study-wide results and limits: Few patients contributed both blood and tumor specimens.

This sequence originates from a human donor with glioblastoma. The V call is TRBV19, the J call TRBJ2-2, with a possible D match to TRBD1 (5 bases). This specimen was blood, taken before dendritic cell vaccination. This CDR3 is CASSIVQGRNTGELFF. CDR3 DNA: TGTGCCAGTAGTATAGTCCAGGGAAGGAACACCGGGGAGCTGTTTTTT.